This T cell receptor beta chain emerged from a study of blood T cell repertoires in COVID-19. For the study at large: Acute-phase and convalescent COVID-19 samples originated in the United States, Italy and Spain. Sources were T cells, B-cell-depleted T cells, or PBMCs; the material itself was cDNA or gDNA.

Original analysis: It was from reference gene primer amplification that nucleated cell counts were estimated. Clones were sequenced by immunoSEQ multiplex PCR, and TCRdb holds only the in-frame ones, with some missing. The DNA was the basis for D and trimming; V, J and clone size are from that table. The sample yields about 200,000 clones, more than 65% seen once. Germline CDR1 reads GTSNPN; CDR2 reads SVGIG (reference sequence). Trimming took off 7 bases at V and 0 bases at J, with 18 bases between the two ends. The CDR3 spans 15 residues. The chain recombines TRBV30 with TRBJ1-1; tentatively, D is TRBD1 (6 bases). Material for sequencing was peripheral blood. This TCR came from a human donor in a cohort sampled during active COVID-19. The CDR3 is CALTHRALMNTEAFF. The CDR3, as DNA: TGTGCCTTGACGCACAGGGCCCTTATGAACACTGAAGCTTTCTTT.